This entry lists 29 T cell receptor beta chains sequenced from one sample in a study of T cell repertoires in cytomegalovirus infection. TCRdb ran MiXCR on the reads and lists one entry per CDR3 protein. Here the sample spans about 140,000 distinct CDR3 sequences, under 8% being singletons. Material: PBMCs. The receptors were gathered from a human donor in good health (CMV status not recorded). Some clones in this sample may be carry-over from other donors' samples.

Only a few counts were recorded for this clonotype. The rearrangement uses TRBV19 and TRBJ2-1, with D perhaps TRBD1 or TRBD2 (5 bases each). The V gene lost 5 bases and the J gene lost 5 bases, with 22 bases spanning the gap. The CDR3 extends over 17 amino acids. Germline lookup yields CDR1 LNHDA and CDR2 SQIVND (reference sequence). The CDR3 DNA reads TGTGCCAGTAGTCCCCTGGGGGTAGGGGCATATAACAATGAGCAGTTCTTC. Translation: CASSPLGVGAYNNEQFF.

This clonotype was picked up a small number of times. J is TRBJ2-2 and V is TRBV5-4; weak D call: TRBD1 (6 bases). The germline CDR1 and CDR2 sequences are SGHNT and YYREEE (reference sequence). Trimming removed 4 bases from V and 4 bases from J, with 8 bases in between. The CDR3 runs to 13 residues. CDR3 sequence: CASSQQGTGELFF. As DNA, the CDR3 is TGTGCCAGCAGCCAACAGGGCACCGGGGAGCTGTTTTTT.

This clonotype was seen many times. The J gene is TRBJ2-1, the V gene TRBV25-1; D remains unclear. This CDR3 comprises 14 residues. Looked up from germline, CDR1 is MGHDK and CDR2 is SYGVNS. V was shortened by 2 bases and J by 9 bases, with 14 bases between the two germline ends. The CDR3, as DNA: TGTGCCAGCAGTGAAACCAATAGGGCATCTGAGCAGTTCTTC. Translating it yields CASSETNRASEQFF.

This clonotype occurred many times. V gene TRBV10-3 combines with J gene TRBJ2-7, with 8 bases lining up with TRBD1. This CDR3 is built from 13 residues. The germline V gene has CDR1 ENHRY and CDR2 SYGVKD. The junction had 6 bases not matched to a gene; V was cut back by 6 bases and J by 5 bases. CDR3 nucleotide sequence: TGTGCCATCAGGGTTCAGGGGGCTGACGAGCAGTACTTC. Translation gives CAIRVQGADEQYF.

This clonotype was recorded many times. This rearrangement joins TRBV7-2 to TRBJ1-5, with 8 bases identical to TRBD1. Germline-derived CDR1 and CDR2 are SGHTA and FQGNSA. V trimming: 5 bases; J trimming: 0 bases; junction bases outside the gene matches: 9. The CDR3 length is 17 residues. The CDR3 DNA is TGTGCCAGCAGCCTACGGACAGGGACTGATAGCAATCAGCCCCAGCATTTT. Encoded protein: CASSLRTGTDSNQPQHF.

At least ten counts were recorded for this clonotype. V is TRBV7-9 and J is TRBJ2-3; a possible D gene is TRBD1 (6 bases). The CDR3 sequence is 15 residues long. Trimming left V 2 bases short and J 2 bases short, with 11 bases between. Germline CDR1 reads SEHNR; CDR2 reads FQNEAQ (reference sequence). This CDR3 is CASSLRDTSTDTQYF. The CDR3 DNA is TGTGCCAGCAGCTTAAGGGACACTTCCACAGATACGCAGTATTTT. Full variable domain (remainder filled in from reference TRBV7-9 and TRBJ2-3): DTGVSQNPRHKITKRGQNVTFRCDPISEHNRLYWYRQTLGQGPEFLTYFQNEAQLEKSRLLSDRFSAERPKGSFSTLEIQRTEQGDSAMYLCASSLRDTSTDTQYFGPGTRLTVL.

Ten or more counts support this clonotype. V usage is TRBV7-2 and J usage is TRBJ2-1, with a tentative D call TRBD2 (6 bases). The CDR3 has 15 amino acids. Germline V gene sequence: CDR1 SGHTA, CDR2 FQGNSA. Trimming took 5 bases from V and 0 from J, leaving 11 bases between them. CDR3 residues: CASSPGLRSYNEQFF. DNA for the CDR3: TGTGCCAGCAGCCCTGGACTACGCTCCTACAATGAGCAGTTCTTC. The full variable domain, in which reference TRBV7-2 and TRBJ2-1 provide the parts outside the CDR3, is GAGVSQSPSNKVTEKGKDVELRCDPISGHTALYWYRQSLGQGLEFLIYFQGNSAPDKSGLPSDRFSAERTGGSVSTLTIQRTQQEDSAVYLCASSPGLRSYNEQFFGPGTRLTVL.

This clonotype was counted between two and nine times. This rearrangement joins TRBV2 to TRBJ2-5; D unresolved. The CDR3 runs 11 residues. Per germline, CDR1 SNHLY and CDR2 FYNNEI. Deletions cut 6 bases from V and 3 bases from J, with 5 bases between. CDR3 amino acids: CASRAEETQYF. The DNA for the CDR3 is TGTGCCAGCAGGGCGGAAGAGACCCAGTACTTC.

This clonotype was detected ten times or more. The V gene is TRBV12-3 or TRBV12-4, the J gene TRBJ1-6; tentative D call: TRBD1 (6 bases). This CDR3 spans 14 amino acids. With 8 bases removed from V and 2 bases from J, the gap between germline ends came to 10 bases. CDR3 sequence: CASSKGAYNSPLHF. CDR3 sequence (DNA): TGTGCCAGCTCCAAGGGGGCCTATAATTCACCCCTCCACTTT.

This clonotype was counted a few times. The CDR3 DNA is TGCAGCGTGGCCCCGGGGCTGGAGGCTTTCTTT. Translation gives CSVAPGLEAFF. This rearrangement joins TRBV29-1 to TRBJ1-1; tentatively, D is TRBD1 (5 bases). Germline-derived CDR1 and CDR2 are SQVTM and ANQGSEA. Trimming took off 6 bases at V and 11 bases at J, with 16 bases between the two ends. This CDR3 region has 11 residues.

CDR3 sequence: CASSNLEGGTEAFF. The DNA for the CDR3 is TGCGCCAGCAGCAACCTGGAAGGTGGCACTGAAGCTTTCTTT. V is TRBV5-1 and J is TRBJ1-1; D remains ambiguous. The CDR3 contains 14 residues. V was trimmed by 4 bases and J by 4 bases, leaving 14 bases between them. CDR1 and CDR2 from the germline V gene are SGHRS and YFSETQ.

This clonotype has a count of ten or more. The chain uses TRBV7-9 and TRBJ1-1, with 9 bases identical to TRBD1. V shed 2 bases and J 4 bases; nucleotides not matched to a gene: 17. In germline, CDR1 is SEHNR, CDR2 FQNEAQ (reference sequence). The CDR3 is 19 amino acids. CDR3 in amino acids: CASSLSRDRVRVVGTEAFF. CDR3 nucleotides: TGTGCCAGCAGCTTATCCCGGGACAGGGTGCGTGTTGTGGGCACTGAAGCTTTCTTT. The entire variable domain, with the rest obtained from reference TRBV7-9 and TRBJ1-1, is as follows: DTGVSQNPRHKITKRGQNVTFRCDPISEHNRLYWYRQTLGQGPEFLTYFQNEAQLEKSRLLSDRFSAERPKGSFSTLEIQRTEQGDSAMYLCASSLSRDRVRVVGTEAFFGQGTRLTVV.

The rearrangement uses TRBV20-1 and TRBJ1-5; tentatively, D is TRBD1 (5 bases). CDR3 length: 12 residues. Trimming took off 2 bases at V and 5 bases at J, with 7 bases between the two ends. Germline V gene data show CDR1 as DFQATT and CDR2 as SNEGSKA (reference sequence). CDR3 in amino acids: CSARQGDQPQHF. In DNA, the CDR3 is TGCAGTGCTAGACAGGGTGATCAGCCCCAGCATTTT.

This clonotype was picked up many times. The CDR3 DNA follows: TGTGCCAGCAGCGCAGGACTAGCGGAACGCACAGATACGCAGTATTTT. It translates to CASSAGLAERTDTQYF. The chain links TRBV11-3 to TRBJ2-3, with 10 bases aligning to TRBD2. The CDR3 has 16 amino acids. Germline V gives CDR1 SGHNT, CDR2 YENEEA. V dropped 5 bases and J dropped 1; count of bases not matched to a gene: 6.

This clonotype was recorded a few times. The chain recombines TRBV7-9 with TRBJ1-4, with a possible D match to TRBD1 (6 bases). This CDR3 comprises 16 residues. The germline gives CDR1 SEHNR, CDR2 FQNEAQ (reference sequence). The CDR3 spells CVTSQQRGDLNEKLFF. The CDR3 DNA reads TGTGTCACCTCACAGCAAAGGGGGGACCTTAATGAAAAACTGTTTTTT.

This clonotype appeared many times. This sequence joins TRBV19 and TRBJ1-5; possibly TRBD1 for D (5 bases). The CDR3 has 15 amino acids. Germline V CDR1 and CDR2: LNHDA, SQIVND (reference sequence). The V and J ends lost 0 bases and 4 bases respectively, with 10 bases between them. CDR3 in amino acids: CASSIEGRRNQPQHF. The CDR3 DNA reads as TGTGCCAGTAGTATAGAGGGACGGAGGAATCAGCCCCAGCATTTT.

This clonotype occurred many times. The chain carries TRBV7-9 and TRBJ1-2; 9 bases align to TRBD1. This CDR3 has 13 amino acids. Germline V CDR1 and CDR2: SEHNR, FQNEAQ (reference sequence). Germline trimming cut 11 bases from V and 4 bases from J; bases unmatched to any gene: 8. CDR3 DNA: TGTGCCGGTGGGACAGGGTCCCGCTATGGCTACACCTTC. Amino acid sequence: CAGGTGSRYGYTF.

This clonotype was counted many times. The genes are TRBV7-8 and TRBJ2-3; possibly TRBD2 for D (7 bases). This CDR3 is built from 15 residues. Germline CDR1 is SGHVS and CDR2 is FQNEAQ. Trimming cost V 1 base and J 6 bases, with 14 bases left between them. CDR3 bases: TGTGCCAGCAGCTTAGTTGGGGGGGGCGAGGATACGCAGTATTTT. It specifies CASSLVGGGEDTQYF.

This clonotype was observed at least ten times. The CDR3: CASRLGRGNTIYF. DNA for the CDR3: TGTGCCAGCAGACTTGGACGGGGAAACACCATATATTTT. The chain joins TRBV7-9 to TRBJ1-3; D uncertain. CDR1 and CDR2 from the germline V gene are SEHNR and FQNEAQ (reference sequence). Trimming stripped 6 bases from V and 4 bases from J, with 10 bases between. The CDR3 sequence is 13 residues long.

This chain connects TRBV6-6 to TRBJ2-2, with D uncertain. CDR1 is MNHNY, CDR2 SVGAGI, per germline (reference sequence). CDR3 length equals 14 residues. The V gene lost 0 bases and the J gene lost 4 bases, with 6 bases spanning the gap. CDR3 DNA sequence: TGTGCCAGCAGTTACTCCAAATTCACCGGGGAGCTGTTTTTT. The encoded protein is CASSYSKFTGELFF.

In its sample, this clonotype was seen many times. This chain uses TRBV4-2 with TRBJ2-2; 15 positions match TRBD2. Per the germline V gene, CDR1 is LGHNA and CDR2 is YNFKEQ. The CDR3 runs 21 residues. The junction had 16 bases not matched to a gene; V was cut back by 4 bases and J by 4 bases. The DNA of the CDR3 is TGTGCCAGCAGCCGCCGGACCCCTTGGACTAGCGGGGGGGCGGGCACCGGGGAGCTGTTTTTT. Protein: CASSRRTPWTSGGAGTGELFF.

This clonotype has more than one count but fewer than ten. V gene TRBV19 combines with J gene TRBJ2-5; D is undetermined. From germline, CDR1 is LNHDA and CDR2 SQIVND (reference sequence). The germline V and J ends were trimmed by 3 bases and 5 bases, with 13 bases remaining between them. This CDR3 region has 14 residues. The CDR3 spells CASSIVPLSETQYF. DNA for the CDR3: TGTGCCAGTAGTATCGTACCATTAAGTGAGACCCAGTACTTC.

Turning to this clonotype: A much larger clone is a single base away; this may be a read error. This chain uses TRBV15 with TRBJ2-5; D not certain. Germline CDR1 LNHNV, CDR2 YYDKDF (reference sequence). The CDR3 is 13 amino acids. The CDR3, as DNA: TGTGCCACCAGCAGAGGAGTCCAAGAGACCCTGTACTTC. Encoded protein: CATSRGVQETLYF.

Many counts were recorded for this clonotype. This rearrangement joins TRBV19 to TRBJ2-1; the D call may be TRBD1 or TRBD2 (5 bases each). The CDR3 runs 17 residues. Looked up from germline, CDR1 is LNHDA and CDR2 is SQIVND (reference sequence). The germline V and J ends were trimmed by 4 bases and 7 bases, with 23 bases remaining between them. This CDR3 is CASSTSNPWGGWNEQFF. CDR3 in DNA: TGTGCCAGTAGTACCTCTAACCCGTGGGGCGGGTGGAATGAGCAGTTCTTC.

The sample holds a few counts of this clonotype. This chain uses TRBV28 with TRBJ1-1, with D perhaps matching TRBD1 (5 bases). The CDR3 is 12 residues long. The V end lost 9 bases, the J end lost 0 bases, and 8 bases lay between the germline ends. CDR1 is MDHEN, CDR2 SYDVKM, per germline. The CDR3 sequence: CASLQVNTEAFF. DNA for the CDR3: TGTGCCAGTTTACAGGTGAACACTGAAGCTTTCTTT.

To note about this clonotype: A much larger clonotype is one base distant, so this may be a read error. This rearrangement joins TRBV11-2 to TRBJ2-1, with 9 bases fitting TRBD2. The CDR3 spans 15 residues. Per germline, CDR1 SGHAT and CDR2 FQNNGV. The CDR3 coding sequence is TGTGCCAGCAGCCAGGGGCGGGGGGGCTACAATGTGCAGTTCTTC. Encoded protein: CASSQGRGGYNVQFF.

Comments on this clonotype: A much larger clone lies a single base off, so this may be a read error. V usage is TRBV6-2 or TRBV6-3 and J usage is TRBJ2-5; D tentatively fits TRBD1 or TRBD2 (5 bases each). Germline V gene sequence: CDR1 MNHEY, CDR2 SVGEGT. The CDR3 totals 14 residues. In DNA, the CDR3 is TGTGGCAGCAGTTACCCGGACACGGGGGAGACCCAGTACTTC. Its translation: CGSSYPDTGETQYF.

This clonotype was counted only a few times. The J gene is TRBJ2-7, the V gene TRBV12-5; 8 positions agree with TRBD1. V dropped 2 bases and J dropped 3; count of bases not matched to a gene: 9. CDR3 length: 16 amino acids. Germline CDR1 is LGHNT and CDR2 is FRNRAP. CDR3 sequence: CASGLTTGTGHYEQYF. Written as DNA, the CDR3 is TGTGCTAGTGGTTTGACCACCGGGACAGGACACTACGAGCAGTACTTC. Together with reference TRBV12-5 and TRBJ2-7, the CDR3 gives the full variable domain: DARVTQTPRHKVTEMGQEVTMRCQPILGHNTVFWYRQTMMQGLELLAYFRNRAPLDDSGMPKDRFSAEMPDATLATLKIQPSEPRDSAVYFCASGLTTGTGHYEQYFGPGTRLTVT.

This clonotype was counted ten times or more. The chain is built from TRBV6-1 and TRBJ1-6; no definite D call. Trimming cost V 2 bases and J 7 bases, with 15 bases left between them. CDR1 is MNHNS, CDR2 SASEGT, per germline. This CDR3 contains 16 residues. The CDR3 sequence is CASSERNGDWNSPLHF. The CDR3 DNA follows: TGTGCCAGCAGTGAACGAAACGGAGACTGGAATTCACCCCTCCACTTT.